This TCR beta chain was observed in a study of cytomegalovirus exposure and HLA in healthy donors. The PCR contained 60 Vbeta and 13 Jbeta primers. Repertoires were generated with immunoSEQ multiplex PCR, while TCRdb's copy carries only in-frame clones and drops some. The sample comprises around 120,000 clones, approximately 72% of which are singletons, and over 25% rests with the top ten. Germline V gives CDR1 SGHTA, CDR2 FQGNSA. With 2 bases clipped from V and 4 bases from J, the junction kept 4 bases outside the gene matches. The CDR3 consists of 15 residues. The material sequenced was PBMCs. The clonotype comes from a man in his sixties in good health and CMV-seropositive. The chain employs TRBV7-2 and TRBJ2-1; 8 bases map to TRBD2. CDR3 sequence (DNA): TGTGCCAGCAGCTTATTGGTAGCGGGGTACAATGAGCAGTTCTTC. Translation gives CASSLLVAGYNEQFF.